Each of the 6 T cell receptor beta chains below was sequenced from the same sample in a study of T cells in Graves' hyperthyroidism and ophthalmopathy. TCR beta CDR3 regions were amplified from RNA transcripts. HTBI primers drove first-round RT-PCR of the TCR CDR3. TCRdb ran MiXCR on the multiplex PCR reads and lists one entry per CDR3 protein. The sample holds 300,000 to 400,000 distinct CDR3 sequences, approximately 15% seen once. The sequenced material came from blood. The receptors derive from a woman aged 55 to 70 with Graves' hyperthyroidism.

About this clonotype itself: This may stem from a read error, because a much larger clone lies one nucleotide away. The conserved closing phenylalanine or tryptophan is absent in this CDR3, likely reflecting a read error. This chain links TRBV7-2 with TRBJ2-1, with TRBD2 matching over 11 bases. The length of the CDR3 is 17 residues. Germline V gives CDR1 SGHTA, CDR2 FQGNSA. The ends lost 3 bases at V and 4 bases at J; junction bases unmatched: 8. CDR3 in amino acids: CASSFVLAGGRYNEQFS. The CDR3 DNA follows: TGTGCCAGCAGCTTCGTGTTAGCGGGAGGGCGGTACAATGAGCAGTTCTCC.

This clonotype showed up just a few times. One base away lies a much larger clone, so this may be a sequencing read error. CDR3 DNA sequence: TGCAGTGCTAGACTTCAAGGAGGGACAGGGAGTGAAAAACTGTTTTTT. It is translated as CSARLQGGTGSEKLFF. This chain uses TRBV20-1 with TRBJ1-4; 9 bases align to TRBD1. The CDR3 length is 16 residues. The trim removed 2 bases at V and 7 bases at J, leaving 11 bases unmatched. From germline, CDR1 is DFQATT and CDR2 SNEGSKA (reference sequence).

This clonotype occurred many times. The V and J genes are TRBV27 and TRBJ2-3; a possible D gene is TRBD1 (5 bases). V gave up 6 bases and J gave up 4 bases, with 14 bases separating them. Germline CDR1 is MNHEY and CDR2 is SMNVEV (reference sequence). CDR3 length: 14 amino acids. DNA of the CDR3: TGTGCCAGCAGCCGACGAGTAGGGGCAGATACGCAGTATTTT. It is translated as CASSRRVGADTQYF.

The chain couples TRBV10-3 to TRBJ2-5; 8 bases match TRBD1. V was clipped by 7 bases and J by 2 bases; unmatched bases: 6. The CDR3 is 14 amino acids. Germline loops: CDR1 ENHRY, CDR2 SYGVKD. The CDR3 reads CAINPDRAQETQYF. The CDR3 nucleotides are TGTGCCATCAATCCGGACAGGGCACAAGAGACCCAGTACTTC.

This clonotype has more than one count but fewer than ten. This chain links TRBV19 with TRBJ2-3, with D possibly TRBD2 on 6 matching bases. This CDR3 has 14 amino acids. The V gene lost 3 bases and the J gene lost 6 bases, with 13 bases spanning the gap. Germline-derived CDR1 and CDR2 are LNHDA and SQIVND (reference sequence). CDR3 sequence (DNA): TGTGCCAGTAGTATGGTCCCAGGGAGGGATACGCAGTATTTT. Amino acids: CASSMVPGRDTQYF.

This clonotype showed up just a few times. The chain carries TRBV9 and TRBJ2-6; D possibly corresponds to TRBD1 (5 bases). Trimming took 3 bases from V and 2 from J, leaving 15 bases between them. The CDR3 is 17 amino acids. Looked up from germline, CDR1 is SGDLS and CDR2 is YYNGEE. The CDR3 sequence is CASSAERGTAGANVLTF. CDR3 sequence (DNA): TGTGCCAGCAGCGCGGAAAGGGGTACTGCTGGGGCCAACGTCCTGACTTTC.